This T cell receptor (beta chain) was documented in a study of human thymus T cells. On this clone itself: Its antigen remains unidentified.

TCRdb's table, derived via immunoSEQ multiplex PCR, lists solely in-frame clones and lacks some. Of more than 70,000 clones detected, just over 95% appear once; the ten largest clones hold just over 0.03%. Study-wide points: It looked as if thymic and blood repertoires used V and J genes in a biased way. Related studies found that unrelated individuals share highly overlapping thymic repertoires.

Trimming cost V 5 bases and J 0 bases; bases outside gene matches: 7. Germline V gene lookup returns CDR1 ENHRY and CDR2 SYGVKD. CDR3 size: 18 residues. Resections from corrective heart surgery provided thymus tissue. Healthy Finnish infants undergoing corrective surgery for congenital heart defects were used as donors. The TCR sequence derives from a boy under two years old with a congenital heart defect but otherwise immunologically healthy. Sequencing was carried out using thymus tissue. The genes are TRBV10-3 and TRBJ2-3, with 14 bases identical to TRBD2. The CDR3 nucleotides are TGTGCCATCAGTAGGACTAGCGGGGGGCCAACTAGCACAGATACGCAGTATTTT. Protein product: CAISRTSGGPTSTDTQYF.